The 10 T cell receptor beta chains in this list originate from one sample, sequenced in a study of T cell responses to AZD1222 COVID-19 vaccine. Libraries were prepared by immunoSEQ multiplex PCR; TCRdb keeps only in-frame clonotypes and omits some of them. This sample has 130,000 to 150,000 clones; approximately 91% occur once, and the top ten carry under 5.5%. Sequencing was performed on peripheral blood, taken 28 days after the second dose of the MenACWY control vaccine. The receptors were sampled from an adult who received the MenACWY meningococcal vaccine as a control.

Here the CDR3 reads CASSYGQTTNEKLFF. The CDR3 DNA is TGTGCCAGCAGTTACGGTCAGACAACTAATGAAAAACTGTTTTTT. The V and J genes are TRBV6-2 or TRBV6-3 and TRBJ1-4; D is uncertain. Germline CDR1 is MNHEY and CDR2 is SVGEGT. The CDR3 covers 15 residues. V lost 2 bases and J lost 0, with 7 bases in between.

This clone appeared a single time. The rearrangement joins TRBV19 to TRBJ2-5, with a tentative D call TRBD1 (5 bases). Trimming cost V 3 bases and J 5 bases, with 16 bases left between them. Looked up from germline, CDR1 is LNHDA and CDR2 is SQIVND (reference sequence). The CDR3 loop spans 15 amino acids. The CDR3 region has the DNA TGTGCCAGTAGTATGCGTAGGCAGGGTATGGAGACCCAGTACTTC. Translating gives CASSMRRQGMETQYF.

This clone is a singleton in its sample. The chain joins TRBV2 to TRBJ1-2; 8 bases agree with TRBD1. Germline-derived CDR1 and CDR2 are SNHLY and FYNNEI. CDR3 length equals 13 residues. V gave up 7 bases and J gave up 5 bases; unmatched junction bases: 6. The CDR3 spells CASNQGAQYGYTF. The CDR3 bases are TGTGCCAGCAATCAGGGGGCCCAGTATGGCTACACCTTC.

The chain carries TRBV2 and TRBJ2-7, with D maybe TRBD2 (5 bases). This CDR3 is built from 13 residues. Between the trimmed V and J ends, which lost 7 bases and 2 bases, there was a span of 12 bases. Per germline, CDR1 SNHLY and CDR2 FYNNEI. The chain's CDR3 is CASTSGITYEQYF. The DNA of the CDR3 is TGTGCCAGCACAAGCGGCATTACCTACGAGCAGTACTTC.

The chain couples TRBV4-1 to TRBJ1-2; unclear D gene. V was shortened by 1 base and J by 4 bases, with 10 bases between the two germline ends. From germline, CDR1 is MGHRA and CDR2 YSYEKL. CDR3 length: 14 residues. CDR3 sequence: CASSQVGGLYGYTF. The CDR3, as DNA: TGCGCCAGCAGCCAAGTGGGAGGCCTCTATGGCTACACCTTC.

The chain uses TRBV7-8 and TRBJ1-4; 9 nucleotides line up with TRBD1. The germline CDR1 and CDR2 sequences are SGHVS and FQNEAQ. The trim removed 3 bases at V and 8 bases at J, leaving 4 bases unmatched. The CDR3 loop spans 14 amino acids. The CDR3 region is CASSFTGGREKLFF. CDR3 nucleotide sequence: TGTGCCAGCAGCTTCACAGGGGGCAGGGAAAAACTGTTTTTT. The full variable domain, rest sourced from reference TRBV7-8 and TRBJ1-4, is GAGVSQSPRYKVAKRGQDVALRCDPISGHVSLFWYQQALGQGPEFLTYFQNEAQLDKSGLPSDRFFAERPEGSVSTLKIQRTQQEDSAVYLCASSFTGGREKLFFGSGTQLSVL.

The chain couples TRBV18 to TRBJ1-2; D not certain. Germline V gene lookup returns CDR1 KGHSH and CDR2 LQKENI. The CDR3 is made up of 12 amino acids. V was shortened by 2 bases and J by 10 bases, with 11 bases between the two germline ends. This chain's CDR3 is CASSPNLSLYTF. Here the CDR3 DNA reads TGTGCCAGCTCACCAAACCTGTCCCTCTACACCTTC.

This chain uses TRBV18 with TRBJ2-7; D is ambiguous. Per the germline V gene, CDR1 is KGHSH and CDR2 is LQKENI. Trimming pared 0 bases from V and 0 bases from J, leaving 3 bases between. The CDR3 sequence is 13 residues long. CDR3 bases: TGTGCCAGCTCACCACCAGGCTCCTACGAGCAGTACTTC. Protein: CASSPPGSYEQYF.

V gene TRBV7-6 combines with J gene TRBJ1-4, with 10 bases matching TRBD1. This CDR3 contains 15 residues. Germline-derived CDR1 and CDR2 are SGHVS and FNYEAQ. V shed 4 bases and J 2 bases; nucleotides not matched to a gene: 1. DNA for the CDR3: TGTGCCAGCAGCTCGGGACAGGGGACTAATGAAAAACTGTTTTTT. It specifies CASSSGQGTNEKLFF.

V gene TRBV5-1 combines with J gene TRBJ2-3; no definite D call. CDR3 length: 13 amino acids. The germline V gene encodes CDR1 SGHRS and CDR2 YFSETQ. V shed 2 bases and J shed 0 bases, with 4 bases lying between them. CDR3 bases: TGCGCCAGCAGCTTAACTAGCACAGATACGCAGTATTTT. Amino acids: CASSLTSTDTQYF.